Listed below are T cell receptor beta chains from one sample, sequenced in a study of identical twins. TCRdb called the 5' RACE reads again in MiXCR, with one record for every CDR3 protein. Counted here are 250,000 to 300,000 distinct CDR3 sequences, around 8.8% occurring once; the ten biggest clones make up 2.5% to 3.5%. These data are also associated with another study on yellow fever vaccine responses in identical twins.

What was sequenced was CD8+ T cells sorted from blood. The receptors stem from a woman between 18 and 30 years old in good health. CDR3s include the opening cysteine and the closing phenylalanine or tryptophan. The D gene is left open where the match is weak. The size field is filled for only some rows; it gives once, few, many or a size class.

many | NA | TRBJ2-3 | 15 | TRBV29-1 | TGCAGCGTTGAACCGGTGTATAGGGGGACAGATACGCAGTATTTT | CSVEPVYRGTDTQYF
many | TRBD2 | TRBJ2-1 | 15 | TRBV29-1 | TGCAGCGTTGTATCTGCGACTAGCGGTACCAATGAGCAGTTCTTC | CSVVSATSGTNEQFF
NA | NA | TRBJ1-3 | 16 | TRBV4-3 | TGCGCCAGCAGCCAAGAGTGGCAGATCTCTGGAAACACTATATATTTT | CASSQEWQISGNTIYF
many | NA | TRBJ2-7 | 14 | TRBV20-1 | TGCAGTGAAAGGTCGGCCAGCTTCATTGACGAGCAGTACTTC | CSERSASFIDEQYF
NA | TRBD2 | TRBJ2-5 | 15 | TRBV6-5 | TGTGCCAGCAGTTACTCACGCGGGAGAATAGAGACCCAGTACTTC | CASSYSRGRIETQYF
NA | NA | TRBJ2-3 | 16 | TRBV4-1 | TGCGCCAGCAGCCAAGATTCGCGGGTAGACACAGATACGCAGTATTTT | CASSQDSRVDTDTQYF
many | TRBD1 | TRBJ2-2 | 13 | TRBV6-2/TRBV6-3 | TGTGCCAGCAAGGACAGGGATACCGGGGAGCTGTTTTTT | CASKDRDTGELFF
NA | TRBD2 | TRBJ2-1 | 16 | TRBV11-3 | TGTGCCAGCAGCTTAAGTGCGGGGGGGACATACAATGAGCAGTTCTTC | CASSLSAGGTYNEQFF
many | NA | TRBJ2-1 | 14 | TRBV5-1 | TGCGCCAGCAGCTTGGGACTGGAAGGGATCGAGCAGTTCTTC | CASSLGLEGIEQFF
many | NA | TRBJ2-3 | 14 | TRBV3-1 | TGTGCCAGCAGCCAAGGTTTAGGGGCAGATACGCAGTATTTT | CASSQGLGADTQYF
many | NA | TRBJ2-1 | 20 | TRBV5-1 | TGCGCCAGCAGCTTGGATCGACTACCCGGGAAACAAAGCCTCTACAATGAGCAGTTCTTC | CASSLDRLPGKQSLYNEQFF
many | NA | TRBJ2-7 | 13 | TRBV29-1 | TGCAGCGTTGAAAATCAGCAGGGGTACGAGCAGTACTTC | CSVENQQGYEQYF
NA | TRBD1 | TRBJ2-1 | 14 | TRBV6-1 | TGTGCCAGCAGTATCACAACAGGGGGCAATGAGCAGTTCTTC | CASSITTGGNEQFF
NA | NA | TRBJ2-7 | 16 | TRBV4-3 | TGCGCCAGCAGCCACGACCTCGTGGGGGGCCGAGAGGAGCAGTACTTC | CASSHDLVGGREEQYF
many | NA | TRBJ2-1 | 16 | TRBV28 | TGTGCCAGCATTCCTGGGTGGGGGGAGAGACTTAATGAGCAGTTCTTC | CASIPGWGERLNEQFF
NA | NA | TRBJ2-2 | 15 | TRBV27 | TGTGCCAGCACCCCCCGACCGACCATCACCGGGGAGCTGTTTTTT | CASTPRPTITGELFF
many | NA | TRBJ2-7 | 13 | TRBV27 | TGTGCCAGCAGCCGTACAGGGTTCGACGAGCAGTACTTC | CASSRTGFDEQYF
few | NA | TRBJ2-7 | 12 | TRBV6-5 | TGTGCCAGCAGCCCTTATAGAGACGAGCAGTACTTC | CASSPYRDEQYF
many | NA | TRBJ1-3 | 13 | TRBV14 | TGTGCCAGCAGCCAAGTTATGAGGAACACCATATATTTT | CASSQVMRNTIYF
many | NA | TRBJ2-7 | 14 | TRBV27 | TGTGCCACCTCGCTTCAAGGGGACTCCTACGAGCAGTACTTC | CATSLQGDSYEQYF
few | NA | TRBJ2-6 | 12 | TRBV20-1 | TGCAGTGCTGAAACAAAGACCAACGTCCTGACTTTC | CSAETKTNVLTF
NA | NA | TRBJ2-7 | 13 | TRBV27 | TGTGCCAGCAGTCAGGGGGGTGAGTGGGAGCAGTACTTC | CASSQGGEWEQYF
many | NA | TRBJ2-1 | 16 | TRBV5-1 | TGCGCCAGCAGCCGAACCCGGGAAAGCACGAGGAATGAGCAGTTCTTC | CASSRTRESTRNEQFF
NA | NA | TRBJ2-1 | 12 | TRBV25-1 | TGTGCCAGCAGTGAAGGAGCGGCAGAGCAGTTCTTC | CASSEGAAEQFF
few | TRBD1 | TRBJ2-1 | 18 | TRBV6-2/TRBV6-3 | TGTGCCAGCAGTCCGGACAGGGGGCTAGCGGGTTACTACAATGAGCAGTTCTTC | CASSPDRGLAGYYNEQFF
many | NA | TRBJ2-5 | 12 | TRBV12-3/TRBV12-4 | TGTGCCAGCAGTTTCGTACAAGAGACCCAGTACTTC | CASSFVQETQYF
many | TRBD1 | TRBJ1-6 | 14 | TRBV12-3/TRBV12-4 | TGTGCCAGCAGTCCTAACAGGGGTTCTTCACCCCTCCACTTT | CASSPNRGSSPLHF
NA | TRBD2 | TRBJ2-2 | 16 | TRBV7-7 | TGTGCTAGCAGCTTAACTAGCGGCTGGGGCACCGGGGAGCTGTTTTTT | CASSLTSGWGTGELFF
NA | TRBD1 | TRBJ2-7 | 16 | TRBV7-7 | TGTGCTAGCAGCCCCGAGGTGGGACAGGGCATCCGCGAGCAGTACTTC | CASSPEVGQGIREQYF
few | NA | TRBJ2-7 | 10 | TRBV24-1 | TGTGCCACCAGTGAATACTCCCGAGGCTTC | CATSEYSRGF
many | NA | TRBJ1-1 | 14 | TRBV7-8 | TGTGCCAGCAGCTTAGTGGAGGTATACACTGAAGCTTTCTTT | CASSLVEVYTEAFF
few | TRBD2 | TRBJ2-1 | 16 | TRBV11-3 | TGTGCCAGCAGCTTAGGGACTAGCGGGAGTGGGGATGAGCAGTTCTTC | CASSLGTSGSGDEQFF
NA | TRBD1 | TRBJ2-5 | 14 | TRBV6-5 | TGTGCCAGCAGTTGGGACAGGGGACAAGAGACCCAGTACTTC | CASSWDRGQETQYF
few | NA | TRBJ2-1 | 15 | TRBV29-1 | TGCAGCGTTGAAGATCACCGGGAGAGGTACAATGAGCAGTTCTTC | CSVEDHRERYNEQFF
few | NA | TRBJ2-1 | 14 | TRBV28 | TGTGCCAGCTCGGGGGATGGGGCTTACAATGAGCAGTTCTTC | CASSGDGAYNEQFF
many | TRBD1 | TRBJ2-3 | 16 | TRBV7-9 | TGTGCCAGCAGCTCCCAGACAGGGGTTGAGGAAGATACGCAGTATTTT | CASSSQTGVEEDTQYF
few | NA | TRBJ1-1 | 13 | TRBV19 | TGTGCCAGTAGTATCGGCCAGACCACTGAAGCTTTCTTT | CASSIGQTTEAFF
NA | TRBD2 | TRBJ2-1 | 20 | TRBV25-1 | TGTGCCAGCAGTGATTCTCCGGGACTAGCGGGACATAGCTCCTACAATGAGCAGTTCTTC | CASSDSPGLAGHSSYNEQFF
many | TRBD1 | TRBJ2-7 | 14 | TRBV28 | TGTGCCAGCAGTTTTAGGGACAGCTCCTACGAGCAGTACTTC | CASSFRDSSYEQYF
many | TRBD2 | TRBJ2-1 | 13 | TRBV5-6 | TGTGCCAGCAGCTTCGGGACTAGCGGGGGAAGGTTCTTC | CASSFGTSGGRFF
few | NA | TRBJ1-1 | 14 | TRBV10-3 | TGTGCCATCAGTGATTCCGGGCTGCGTGGGGACGCTTTCTTT | CAISDSGLRGDAFF
few | NA | TRBJ2-7 | 14 | TRBV9 | TGTGCCAGCAGCGTATCCCCCTTAATGGACGAGCAGTACTTC | CASSVSPLMDEQYF
many | TRBD2 | TRBJ2-2 | 15 | TRBV7-9 | TGTGCCAGCAGCCCACTAGCGGGGGATACCGGGGAGCTGTTTTTT | CASSPLAGDTGELFF
NA | NA | TRBJ2-6 | 14 | TRBV21-1 | TGTGCCAGCAGCAAAGCACCAGGGGCCAACGTCCTGACTTTC | CASSKAPGANVLTF
few | TRBD1 | TRBJ2-5 | 17 | TRBV15 | TGTGCCACCAGCAGGGAGCTCGGGACAGGGATCCAAGAGACCCAGTACTTC | CATSRELGTGIQETQYF
few | NA | TRBJ1-2 | 12 | TRBV7-9 | TGTGCCAGCAGCTTAGGACTCCATGGCTACACCTTC | CASSLGLHGYTF
many | NA | TRBJ2-7 | 15 | TRBV14 | TGTGCCAGCAGCCAAGAAGAGTGGAACTCCTACGAGCAGTACTTC | CASSQEEWNSYEQYF
few | TRBD2 | TRBJ2-1 | 21 | TRBV4-1 | TGCGCCAGCAGCCCCCACCGACTAGCGGAGGTGACAACTGGGATTTACAATGAGCAGTTCTTC | CASSPHRLAEVTTGIYNEQFF
many | NA | TRBJ1-1 | 15 | TRBV20-1 | TGCAGTGCTAGCAGGACAACAGTCGGGGGGACTGAAGCTTTCTTT | CSASRTTVGGTEAFF
many | NA | TRBJ1-1 | 14 | TRBV25-1 | TGTGCCAGCACGTCACTGGCGATGAACACTGAAGCTTTCTTT | CASTSLAMNTEAFF
NA | NA | TRBJ2-7 | 14 | TRBV6-5 | TGTGCCAGCAGTTACGGACAGAGACCCTACGAGCAGTACTTC | CASSYGQRPYEQYF
many | NA | TRBJ1-1 | 13 | TRBV29-1 | TGCAGCGTTGTGGGGGGCTTGAACACTGAAGCTTTCTTT | CSVVGGLNTEAFF
NA | TRBD2 | TRBJ2-7 | 15 | TRBV6-1 | TGTGCCAGCAGCAAACTAGCGGGAGGCTCCTACGAGCAGTACTTC | CASSKLAGGSYEQYF
many | TRBD1 | TRBJ2-7 | 14 | TRBV6-1 | TGTGCCAGCAGTACAGGACAGGTCGGGTACGAGCAGTACTTC | CASSTGQVGYEQYF